This TCR beta chain comes out of a study of siplizumab effects on memory and regulatory T cells. General study results and limits: Siplizumab significantly decreased alloreactive sequences from unstimulated CD4+ memory cells.

For every sample, 100,000 or so TCR templates were assayed. Here immunoSEQ multiplex PCR was the method, and the copy in TCRdb shows in-frame clones only, minus some. The table records almost 20,000 clones, around 43% of them present only once. Trimming took off 6 bases at V and 8 bases at J, with 10 bases between the two ends. CDR3 length: 12 residues. CDR1 is MDHEN, CDR2 SYDVKM, per germline. The authors kept the mixed lymphocyte reaction cells in coculture at 37°C for under 7 days. Comments on this clone: The antigen is unknown.

This receptor was taken from a human donor in good health; the cells came from an allogeneic mixed lymphocyte reaction. Some clones in this sample may be carry-over from other donors' samples. The genes are TRBV28 and TRBJ2-2, with D unresolved. Input material: CFSE-low (dividing) CD4+ T cells sorted from an allogeneic mixed lymphocyte reaction. CDR3 DNA: TGTGCCAGCAGGAAGGGTATTGGGGAGCTGTTTTTT. Its translation: CASRKGIGELFF.